This paragraph reports one T cell receptor (beta chain). The antigen remains undetermined. This entry belongs to a study of human T cells and chemical hapten exposure. Time point here: patch test 3, about 24 weeks after DPC sensitization. Described treatment: therapeutic diphenylcyclopropenone sensitization with weekly scalp DPC. The template was total RNA from unfractionated whole blood. TCRdb re-derived calls from the RACE reads in MiXCR, one entry per CDR3 protein. The data contain roughly 200,000 distinct CDR3 sequences, roughly a quarter of them singletons. Study findings and constraints: The number of TCRs over 1 in 1000 frequency stayed unchanged after DPC.

CDR3 size: 14 residues. The germline gives CDR1 SGDLS, CDR2 YYNGEE. V lost 0 bases to trimming and J lost 5 bases, with 11 bases between them. This chain uses TRBV9 with TRBJ2-5, with D tentatively TRBD2 (6 bases). The material sequenced was whole blood, taken in connection with sensitization to the hapten diphenylcyclopropenone (DPC). The TCR comes from a woman aged 40 to 50 with alopecia areata. Some clones in this sample may be carry-over from other donors' samples. The CDR3 sequence: CASSVAGAVETQYF. In DNA, the CDR3 is TGTGCCAGCAGCGTAGCGGGAGCTGTTGAGACCCAGTACTTC. The full variable domain, with the rest looked up from reference TRBV9 and TRBJ2-5, is DSGVTQTPKHLITATGQRVTLRCSPRSGDLSVYWYQQSLDQGLQFLIQYYNGEERAKGNILERFSAQQFPDLHSELNLSSLELGDSALYFCASSVAGAVETQYFGPGTRLLVL.